This record looks at one T cell receptor beta chain sequence and its context. The CDR3 is 14 amino acids. V shed 2 bases and J 3 bases; nucleotides not matched to a gene: 2. Germline CDR1 and CDR2: SEHNR and FQNEAQ (reference sequence). The data originate from a study of T cells in Graves' hyperthyroidism and ophthalmopathy. Amplification yielded TCR beta CDR3 regions, with RNA transcripts as the source. When the TCR CDR3 underwent first-round RT-PCR, the HTBI primer set was used. TCRdb fed the multiplex PCR reads into MiXCR, producing one record per CDR3 protein. The sample has 350,000 to 400,000 distinct CDR3 sequences, 14% to 15% seen once.

Sequencing was done on a sample of blood. The chain carries TRBV7-9 and TRBJ2-5; 8 nucleotides align to TRBD1. The TCR sequence derives from a woman younger than 45 with Graves' hyperthyroidism. The DNA for the CDR3 is TGTGCCAGCAGCTTACAGACAGGGGAAGAGACCCAGTACTTC. This gives the protein CASSLQTGEETQYF.